In its sample, the clone carrying this T cell receptor beta chain was seen many times. Authors of the study amplified TCR beta CDR3 regions from RNA transcripts. An initial round of RT-PCR targeting the TCR CDR3 relied on the HTBI primer set. TCRdb used MiXCR to reprocess the multiplex PCR reads, holding one entry per CDR3 protein. The repertoire includes about 560,000 distinct CDR3 sequences, 15% to 18% of them detected once, and around 6.6% sits in the top ten. CDR3 length equals 14 residues. V was cut by 0 bases and J by 5 bases, with 10 bases left in between. Germline CDR1 and CDR2: MNHNY and SVGAGI (reference sequence). These data are taken from a study of T cells in Graves' hyperthyroidism and ophthalmopathy.

This sequence joins TRBV6-6 and TRBJ2-5; D uncertain. Sequencing was performed on blood. The sequence derives from a woman aged 25 to 39 with Graves' hyperthyroidism. In nucleotides, the CDR3 is TGTGCCAGCAGTTACTCGTGGGCTCATGAGACCCAGTACTTC. It codes for CASSYSWAHETQYF.